Following are 3 T cell receptor beta chains from one sample sequenced in a study of T-cell memory formation after mild COVID-19. A single record per CDR3 protein comes from TCRdb applying MiXCR to the 5' RACE reads. This table has about 82,000 distinct CDR3 sequences, around 13% appearing once. The sample taken for sequencing was PBMCs or a T cell subset sorted from them (not recorded which). The receptors were gathered from a man aged 18 to 30 who had mild COVID-19 (a few samples of this study predate the infection). Cell type and time point are not known.

This chain connects TRBV15 to TRBJ2-3; 9 bases fit TRBD2. Per the germline V gene, CDR1 is LNHNV and CDR2 is YYDKDF (reference sequence). The CDR3 is made up of 15 amino acids. Unmatched junction bases numbered 13, after V lost 8 bases and J lost 7 bases. CDR3 protein: CATRYAASGAYTQYF. CDR3 nucleotide sequence: TGTGCCACCCGATACGCGGCTAGCGGGGCGTATACGCAGTATTTT.

V gene TRBV5-1 combines with J gene TRBJ1-1; TRBD1 is a possible D gene (6 bases). With 0 bases removed from V and 3 bases from J, the gap between germline ends came to 15 bases. Germline V gene lookup returns CDR1 SGHRS and CDR2 YFSETQ. CDR3 size: 16 residues. The CDR3 sequence: CASSLARGGWDTEAFF. Written as DNA, the CDR3 is TGCGCCAGCAGCTTGGCCCGGGGGGGCTGGGACACTGAAGCTTTCTTT.

The count of this clonotype is one. The gene calls are TRBV24-1 and TRBJ2-2; TRBD1 matches at 10 bases. The CDR3 spans 14 residues. Looked up from germline, CDR1 is KGHDR and CDR2 is SFDVKD. J gave up 7 bases and V 7 bases, and 5 bases lay outside the gene matches. The CDR3 reads CATSETGGIGELFF. CDR3 DNA: TGTGCCACCAGCGAGACAGGGGGCATCGGGGAGCTGTTTTTT.